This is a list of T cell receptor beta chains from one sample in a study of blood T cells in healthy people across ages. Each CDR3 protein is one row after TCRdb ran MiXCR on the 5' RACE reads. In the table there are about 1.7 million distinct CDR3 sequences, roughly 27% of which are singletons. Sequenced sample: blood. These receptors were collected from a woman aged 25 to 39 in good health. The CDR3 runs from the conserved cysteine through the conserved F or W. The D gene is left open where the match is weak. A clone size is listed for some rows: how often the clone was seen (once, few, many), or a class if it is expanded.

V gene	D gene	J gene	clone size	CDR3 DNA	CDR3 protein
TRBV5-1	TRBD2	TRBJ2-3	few	TGCGCCAGCAGTGATGGGACTAGCGGGGCCACAGATACGCAGTATTTT	CASSDGTSGATDTQYF
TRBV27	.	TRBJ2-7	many	TGTGCCAGCAGTTTTGGGGGCCTTAGGGAGCAGTACTTC	CASSFGGLREQYF
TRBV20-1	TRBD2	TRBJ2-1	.	TGCAGTGCTAGACGGACTAGCGGGAGGGCAAATGAGCAGTTCTTC	CSARRTSGRANEQFF
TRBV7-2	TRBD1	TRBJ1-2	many	TGTGCCAGCGGCCGGATGGAGGGGGCGGATGGCTACACCTTC	CASGRMEGADGYTF
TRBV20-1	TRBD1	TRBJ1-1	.	TGCAGTGCAAAGGACAGGGGGCGATGGGCTTTCTTT	CSAKDRGRWAFF
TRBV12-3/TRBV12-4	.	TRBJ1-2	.	TGTGCCTCCCGGGCCCCAGACGGCTACACCTTC	CASRAPDGYTF
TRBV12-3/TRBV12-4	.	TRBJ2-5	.	TGTGCCAGCAGTCGGATGGCAGAGGGCTTAGAGACCCAGTACTTC	CASSRMAEGLETQYF
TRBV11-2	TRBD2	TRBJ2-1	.	TGTGCCAGCAGCTCCTCCGGGACTAGCGGGAGCTCCTACAATGAGCAGTTCTTC	CASSSSGTSGSSYNEQFF
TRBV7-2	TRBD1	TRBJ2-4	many	TGTGCCAGCAGCTGGGACAGCAAAAACATTCAGTACTTC	CASSWDSKNIQYF
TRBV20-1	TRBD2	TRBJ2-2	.	TGCAGTGCTCCACTAGCGGGAGTAAGCACCGGGGGGCTGTTTTTT	CSAPLAGVSTGGLFF
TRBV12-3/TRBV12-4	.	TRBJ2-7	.	TGTGCCAGCAGTCCCCTACAGGGGCGGGGGGAGCAGTACTTC	CASSPLQGRGEQYF
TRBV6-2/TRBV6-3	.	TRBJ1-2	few	TGTGCCAGCAGACCGGGTGGGGCGGTCGGCTACACCTTC	CASRPGGAVGYTF
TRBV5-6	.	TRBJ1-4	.	TGTGCCAGCAGCTTGTGGGGCTTGAGGAATGAAAAACTGTTTTTT	CASSLWGLRNEKLFF
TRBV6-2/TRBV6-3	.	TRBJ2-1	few	TGTGCCAGCAGTTACCGGGGTCTAACTAGGGATGAGCAGTTCTTC	CASSYRGLTRDEQFF
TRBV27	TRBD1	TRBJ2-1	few	TGTGCCAGCAGTTTGGCCCGGACAGGCCCCGGGTTCTTC	CASSLARTGPGFF
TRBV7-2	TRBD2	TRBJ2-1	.	TGTGCCAGCAGCTCAGTCGGACTAGCGGGAGGGATTTATAATGAGCAGTTCTTC	CASSSVGLAGGIYNEQFF
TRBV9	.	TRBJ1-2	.	TGTGCCAGCAGCGTAGAGCCAGCGAACTATGGCTACACCTTC	CASSVEPANYGYTF
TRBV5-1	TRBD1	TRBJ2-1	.	TGCGCCAGCAGCCCGGCTGGACAGGTCGATGAGCAGTTCTTC	CASSPAGQVDEQFF
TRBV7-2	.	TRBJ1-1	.	TGTGCCAGCAGCTTAGGATTGGCGGATAACACTAAAGCTTTCTTT	CASSLGLADNTKAFF
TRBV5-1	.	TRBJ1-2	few	TGCGCCAGCAGCGAAAATGCAGGACGACTGGGCTACACCTTC	CASSENAGRLGYTF
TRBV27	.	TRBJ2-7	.	TGTGCCAGCAGTCAACCGGGCGGGGCAGGGCGCGAGCAGTACTTC	CASSQPGGAGREQYF
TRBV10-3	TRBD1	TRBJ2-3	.	TGTGCCATCAGTGGACAGACAGGGCGCAGCACAGATACGCAGTATTTT	CAISGQTGRSTDTQYF
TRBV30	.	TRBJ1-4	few	TGTGCCTGGACGGAGGACAGTTTCCCTCACGAAAAACTGTTTTTT	CAWTEDSFPHEKLFF
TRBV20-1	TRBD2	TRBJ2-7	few	TGCAGTGCTAGAGAGAGCGGGAGTTCGTACGAGCAGTACTTC	CSARESGSSYEQYF
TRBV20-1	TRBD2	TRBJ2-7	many	TGCAGTGCCAAGACTAGCGGGAACACCTACGAGCAGTACTTC	CSAKTSGNTYEQYF
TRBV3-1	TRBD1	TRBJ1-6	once	TGTGCCAGCAGTCTACAGGGGGCTACACCCAGGAGGCCCCTCCACTTT	CASSLQGATPRRPLHF
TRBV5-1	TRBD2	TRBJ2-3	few	TGCGCCAGCAGCTTGGCCGCGACTAGCCATCCCACAGATACGCAGTATTTT	CASSLAATSHPTDTQYF
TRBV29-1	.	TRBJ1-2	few	TGCAGCGTCCCCGTCGGGGGGAATGGAGATGGCTACACCTTC	CSVPVGGNGDGYTF
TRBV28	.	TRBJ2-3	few	TGTGCCAGCAGTTCCGCCGCCCTAGATACGCAGTATTTT	CASSSAALDTQYF
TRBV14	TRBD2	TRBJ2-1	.	TGTGCCAGCAGCGCTCGCAGCGGGAGGTTCGATGAGCAGTTCTTC	CASSARSGRFDEQFF
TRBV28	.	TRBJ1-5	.	TGTGCCAGCAGGAAGGGGGGGCTGAGCAATCAGCCCCAGCATTTT	CASRKGGLSNQPQHF
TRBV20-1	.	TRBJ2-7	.	TGCAGTGCCGCACAGGACCCCGTATCCTACGAGCAGTACTTC	CSAAQDPVSYEQYF
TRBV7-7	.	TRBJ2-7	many	TGTGCCAGCAGCCCTCTCCCCGAGGGTACCTACGAGCAGTACTTC	CASSPLPEGTYEQYF
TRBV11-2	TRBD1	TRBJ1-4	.	TGTGCCGGCAGCTCAGGCGGGACAGGGATGGCAACTAATGAAAAACTGTTTTTT	CAGSSGGTGMATNEKLFF
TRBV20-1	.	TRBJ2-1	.	TGCAGTGCTTCCGGTCATGAGCAGTTCTTC	CSASGHEQFF
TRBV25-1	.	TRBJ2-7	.	TGTGCCAGCAGTGAAAAGGGGGGATGGGCATACGAGCAGTACTTC	CASSEKGGWAYEQYF
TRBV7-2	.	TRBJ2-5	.	TGTGCCAGCAGCTTAGAGCTGCACAAAGAGACCCAGTACTTC	CASSLELHKETQYF
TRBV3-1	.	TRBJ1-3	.	TGTGCCAGCAGCCAAGGCCGGATCGGAGTAAACACCATATATTTT	CASSQGRIGVNTIYF
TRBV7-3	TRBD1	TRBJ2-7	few	TGTGCCAGCAGCACCCACCCCGGGACAGCATACGAGCAGTACTTC	CASSTHPGTAYEQYF
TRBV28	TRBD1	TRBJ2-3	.	TGTGCCAGCAGCCGGGACAGGGCAATCACAGATACGCAGTATTTT	CASSRDRAITDTQYF
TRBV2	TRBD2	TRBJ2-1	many	TGTGCCAGCAGGACTAGCGGGGGGCCTGATGAGCAGTTCTTC	CASRTSGGPDEQFF
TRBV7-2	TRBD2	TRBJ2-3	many	TGTGCCAGCAGCTTACCCCGGGAGGCTAGCACAGATACGCAGTATTTT	CASSLPREASTDTQYF
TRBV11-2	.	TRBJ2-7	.	TGTGCCAGCAGCTCCGGTGGAGGGACCACCAGCTCCTACAATGAGCAGTACTTC	CASSSGGGTTSSYNEQYF
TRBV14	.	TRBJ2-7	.	TGTGCCAGCAGCGAGGGTATCGGGAAGGGCATAAGCTCCTACGAGCAGTACTTC	CASSEGIGKGISSYEQYF
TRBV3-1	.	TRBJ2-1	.	TGTGCCAGCAGCCCGGACTTCATCCCCTACAATGAGCAGTTCTTC	CASSPDFIPYNEQFF
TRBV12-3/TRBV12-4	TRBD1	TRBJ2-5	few	TGTGCCAGCACCCCGGACAGGGGGGAGACCCAGTACTTC	CASTPDRGETQYF
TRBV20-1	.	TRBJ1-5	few	TGCAGTGCTAGAGGTGAGGGGCAGGGGCAGCCCCAGCATTTT	CSARGEGQGQPQHF
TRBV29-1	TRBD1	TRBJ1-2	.	TGCGGCGTTGATACAGGGGGAAACTATGGCTACACCTTC	CGVDTGGNYGYTF
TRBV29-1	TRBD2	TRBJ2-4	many	TGCAGCGTTGAGACTAGCGCTCGCAAAAACATTCAGTACTTC	CSVETSARKNIQYF
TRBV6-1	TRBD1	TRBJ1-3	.	TGTGCCAGCGTGGAGAGGGGGCGCAGGAACACCATATATTTT	CASVERGRRNTIYF
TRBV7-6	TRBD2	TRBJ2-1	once	TGTGCCAGCAGCTTAGAGAGGACTAGTACAGTGAAGCAGTTCTTC	CASSLERTSTVKQFF
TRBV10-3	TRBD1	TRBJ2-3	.	TGTGCCATCAGTGAGCCGGGACAGGGGGCAGATACGCAGTATTTT	CAISEPGQGADTQYF
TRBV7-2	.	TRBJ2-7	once	TGTGCCAGCAGCGACGGGACCGAAGGTAACGAGCAGTACTTC	CASSDGTEGNEQYF